The entry below describes one TCR beta chain. In this sample, this clonotype turned up a few times. What antigen it recognizes has not been identified. No base quality values were provided; no much bigger clone lies one nucleotide off. The V and J ends are trimmed by 0 bases and 7 bases, leaving 4 bases between them. For CDR1 and CDR2, the germline V gene lists LGHNA and YSLEER. The cysteine opens and the phenylalanine closes a CDR3 of 12 amino acids. Of the read, only the CDR3 DNA is kept; its 36 bases are in frame from base 1. Libraries were built with RT-PCR. TCRdb records Illumina HiSeq 2500 as the sequencer. TCRdb took the public reads, trimmed them with fastp at Q25, ran MiXCR for clone calling and kept in-frame beta chains. Duplicate CDR3 protein sequences are folded into a single record with the most common DNA and genes. For this sample there are 500,000 or so distinct CDR3 sequences; 16% appear just once. The ten largest clonotypes hold 2.5% to 3.5% of the sample.

The data stem from a study of response to subunit inactivated influenza vaccine (dated by TCRdb to the late 2010s). Describing the broader study: Deep quantitative T cell receptor repertoire profiling was used in the study to track responses to a trivalent subunit inactivated influenza vaccine. The full study reports these points: The authors proposed that each seasonal influenza vaccination may bring in only a limited number of new T cells.

The chain is assembled from TRBV4-3 and TRBJ2-1; the D gene remains uncertain. The specimen was CD4+ T cells sorted from PBMCs, collected 23 months after vaccination. This receptor was taken from a man aged 45 to 75 who received an inactivated influenza vaccine. Donor details come from another sample of the same person, matched by shared clones. The base sequence is TGCGCCAGCAGCCAAGATCCTAATGAGCAGTTCTTC. It translates as CASSQDPNEQFF.